This section outlines one TCR beta chain sequence together with its context. Germline V gene sequence: CDR1 MGHRA, CDR2 YSYEKL. This CDR3 has 15 residues. Trimming left V 0 bases short and J 2 bases short, with 10 bases between. The source of the sample is a study of blood T cell repertoires in COVID-19. Study details: The United States, Italy and Spain supplied acute and convalescent COVID-19 samples. The cDNA or gDNA used as material had been derived from T cells, B-cell-depleted T cells, or PBMCs.

As originally analysed: Estimated nucleated cell counts came from reference gene primer amplification. TCRdb's table, derived via immunoSEQ multiplex PCR, lists solely in-frame clones and lacks some. V, J and clone size were drawn from that table, and D and trimming were deduced from the DNA. The sample carries hundreds of thousands of clones, around 86% recorded once. The V and J genes are TRBV4-1 and TRBJ1-2; D gene ambiguous. The clonotype was recovered from a woman younger than 45 who had recovered from COVID-19. Sequenced: peripheral blood. The CDR3 DNA is TGCGCCAGCAGCCAAGAACATGGCAGGAACTATGGCTACACCTTC. Translated: CASSQEHGRNYGYTF.